The present TCR beta chain was sequenced within a study of cytomegalovirus exposure and HLA in healthy donors. Study observations and caveats: Reportedly, TCR beta sequences accurately predicted HLA-A and HLA-B alleles in most subjects. The number of N-insertions in an Asian-associated ancestry cluster was reportedly below the approximately 700-donor mean in a later analysis.

This clone was seen a few times. Its specificity is not known. 13 Jbeta primers and 60 Vbeta primers were used for the PCR. Assay: immunoSEQ multiplex PCR; the TCRdb copy retains only in-frame clones and omits some. The repertoire holds about 150,000 clones, with 76% as singletons. V dropped 7 bases and J dropped 4 bases, with 13 bases sitting between them. Germline V gene lookup returns CDR1 SQVTM and CDR2 ANQGSEA. This CDR3 comprises 12 residues. Specimen: PBMCs. The TCR was taken from a woman between 40 and 50 years old in good health and CMV-seronegative. This rearrangement joins TRBV29-1 to TRBJ1-1, with a tentative D call TRBD1 (5 bases). The CDR3 nucleotides are TGCAGCGGATATGGGGGGGGCACTGAAGCTTTCTTT. This encodes CSGYGGGTEAFF.